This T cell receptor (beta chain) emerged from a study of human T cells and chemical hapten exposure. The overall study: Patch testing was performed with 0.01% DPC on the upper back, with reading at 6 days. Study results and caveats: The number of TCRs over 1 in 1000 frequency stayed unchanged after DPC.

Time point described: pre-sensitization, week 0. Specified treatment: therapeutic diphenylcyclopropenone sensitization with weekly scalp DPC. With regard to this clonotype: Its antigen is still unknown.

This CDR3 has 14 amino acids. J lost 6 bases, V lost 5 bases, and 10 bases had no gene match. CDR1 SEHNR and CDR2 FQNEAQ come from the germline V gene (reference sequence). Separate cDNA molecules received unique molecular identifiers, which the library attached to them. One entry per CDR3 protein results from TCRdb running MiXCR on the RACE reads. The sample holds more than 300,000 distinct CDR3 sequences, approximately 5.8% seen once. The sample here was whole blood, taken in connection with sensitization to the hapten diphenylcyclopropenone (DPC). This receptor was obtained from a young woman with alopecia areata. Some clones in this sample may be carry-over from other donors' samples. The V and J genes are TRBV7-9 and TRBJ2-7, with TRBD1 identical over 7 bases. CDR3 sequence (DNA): TGTGCCAGCAGCCGGACAGGCGATGCAGGCGAGCAGTACTTC. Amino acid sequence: CASSRTGDAGEQYF.